This record looks at one T cell receptor beta chain sequence and its context. Followed longitudinally, the Seattle patients had been enrolled during active infection. This entry belongs to a study of blood T cell repertoires in COVID-19. V dropped 1 base and J dropped 3; count of bases not matched to a gene: 10. The CDR3 consists of 17 residues. Germline values: CDR1 SGHRS, CDR2 YFSETQ. Original analysis: It was from reference gene primer amplification that nucleated cell counts were estimated. The assay was immunoSEQ multiplex PCR, and TCRdb's table has in-frame clones only and misses some. V and J calls and clone size are as listed in that table; D and trimming were resolved from the DNA. The repertoire holds roughly 230,000 clones, with over 75% as singletons.

The receptor comes from a man aged 50 or older with COVID-19, enrolled during active disease. The specimen sequenced was peripheral blood. V and J are TRBV5-1 and TRBJ2-7; 10 bases fit TRBD2. This CDR3 reads CASSLPVQRGGFYEQYF. The CDR3 DNA sequence: TGCGCCAGCAGCTTGCCTGTCCAGCGGGGGGGCTTCTACGAGCAGTACTTC.